The present T cell receptor beta chain was sequenced within a study of memory CD4+ T cells and cytomegalovirus serostatus. Overall study context: Healthy Belgian adult donors included roughly nine CMV-positive and fewer than 25 CMV-negative people.

Single viable CD3+CD4+CD8-CD45RO+ cells were sorted as the memory CD4+ T cells. The V and J ends lost 3 bases and 2 bases, in that order; junction bases with no gene match: 3. Germline V CDR1 and CDR2: SEHNR, FQNEAQ (reference sequence). This CDR3 has 14 residues. The table came from immunoSEQ multiplex PCR; TCRdb's copy has only in-frame clones and leaves some out. Among about 54,000 clones listed, 70% to 75% were seen once. On this clone itself: What it recognizes is unknown.

Study-wide results and caveats: 67 of 164 known CMV-associated TCRbeta sequences appeared in CD4+ memory. The CMV-associated TCR signature appears largely within the CD4+ memory repertoire.

Sequencing input: memory CD4+ T cells from blood. The V gene is TRBV7-9, the J gene TRBJ1-2, with 7 bases aligning to TRBD1. This receptor was obtained from an adult in good health and CMV-seropositive. The CDR3: CASSFTGDNYGYTF. The CDR3 DNA reads TGTGCCAGCAGCTTTACAGGGGACAACTATGGCTACACCTTC.